One and the same sample provided the 32 T cell receptor beta chains below, sequenced in a study of cytomegalovirus exposure and HLA in healthy donors. Vbeta (60) and Jbeta (13) primers were used in the PCR. Data came from immunoSEQ multiplex PCR; TCRdb stores just in-frame clones and leaves some out. The data show roughly 100,000 clones, with more than 70% seen just once and 10% to 11% held by the top ten. Sequences were obtained from PBMCs. The receptor source for this set is a man between 18 and 29 years old in good health and CMV-seropositive.

There are a few counts of this clone. V gene TRBV7-9 combines with J gene TRBJ2-7; the match to TRBD2 covers 11 bases. Losses at the gene ends were 0 bases for V and 0 bases for J; bases not matched to a gene: 1. Germline-derived CDR1 and CDR2 are SEHNR and FQNEAQ (reference sequence). The CDR3 consists of 16 residues. The CDR3 loop reads CASSLASGGGSYEQYF. DNA of the CDR3: TGTGCCAGCAGCTTAGCTAGCGGGGGGGGCTCCTACGAGCAGTACTTC.

The sample holds a few counts of this clone. The chain is built from TRBV19 and TRBJ1-4; the D is unclear. This CDR3 has 10 amino acids. Germline V gene sequence: CDR1 LNHDA, CDR2 SQIVND (reference sequence). The V end lost 10 bases, the J end lost 10 bases, and 10 bases lay between the germline ends. The CDR3, as DNA: TGTGCCACTGGGAGGGTAAAACTGTTTTTT. It specifies CATGRVKLFF.

J is TRBJ2-7 and V is TRBV10-3; 10 nucleotides align to TRBD1. Germline trimming cut 7 bases from V and 3 bases from J; bases unmatched to any gene: 9. The CDR3 has 15 amino acids. Germline V gives CDR1 ENHRY, CDR2 SYGVKD. CDR3 protein: CAITKDRGMHYEQYF. The CDR3 coding sequence is TGTGCCATCACCAAGGACAGGGGGATGCACTACGAGCAGTACTTC.

The chain is built from TRBV5-1 and TRBJ2-1; 12 bases match TRBD2. Germline V gene lookup returns CDR1 SGHRS and CDR2 YFSETQ. Trimming at V came to 4 bases and at J to 7 bases, leaving 12 bases not matched to a gene. CDR3 length: 17 residues. CDR3 amino acids: CASSHRTSGVSGNEQFF. The CDR3 DNA is TGCGCCAGCAGCCATCGGACTAGCGGGGTCTCGGGGAATGAGCAGTTCTTC.

The chain employs TRBV7-2 and TRBJ2-3; possible D gene TRBD1, 6 bases. Looked up from germline, CDR1 is SGHTA and CDR2 is FQGNSA. Trimming left V 5 bases short and J 2 bases short, with 14 bases between. This CDR3 spans 15 amino acids. DNA of the CDR3: TGTGCCAGCAGCCGAAGGGGGTTAAACACAGATACGCAGTATTTT. Its protein product is CASSRRGLNTDTQYF.

The chain combines TRBV6-1 with TRBJ2-5; perhaps TRBD1 as D (6 bases). From germline, CDR1 is MNHNS and CDR2 SASEGT. V lost 1 base to trimming and J lost 4 bases, with 16 bases between them. This CDR3 is built from 16 residues. CDR3 protein: CASSEVYRATGETQYF. CDR3 in DNA: TGTGCCAGCAGTGAAGTCTACAGGGCCACGGGAGAGACCCAGTACTTC.

V usage is TRBV5-1 and J usage is TRBJ2-7; unclear D gene. V was shortened by 0 bases and J by 2 bases, with 6 bases between the two germline ends. The CDR3 runs to 13 residues. Germline assignment: CDR1 SGHRS and CDR2 YFSETQ. The CDR3 DNA reads as TGCGCCAGCAGCTTGGGCAGTCCCTACGAGCAGTACTTC. Its protein is CASSLGSPYEQYF.

This clone was observed a few times. This chain joins TRBV5-1 and TRBJ2-7; 9 nucleotides line up with TRBD2. The V gene's germline CDR1 is SGHRS and CDR2 YFSETQ. V shed 0 bases, J shed 2 bases, and the junction held 6 bases outside the gene matches. This CDR3 has 16 amino acids. CDR3 protein: CASSLGLAVGAYEQYF. DNA of the CDR3: TGCGCCAGCAGCTTGGGACTAGCGGTAGGTGCCTACGAGCAGTACTTC.

The CDR3 loop is CATNRGKRYEQYF. The CDR3, as DNA: TGTGCCACCAACAGGGGGAAGAGGTACGAGCAGTACTTC. This chain links TRBV6-5 with TRBJ2-7, with 8 bases that match TRBD1. In germline, CDR1 is MNHEY, CDR2 SVGAGI. The CDR3 has 13 amino acids. The V and J ends lost 10 bases and 4 bases, in that order; junction bases with no gene match: 9.

The chain couples TRBV7-8 to TRBJ2-7; 8 bases align to TRBD1. V dropped 1 base and J dropped 6; count of bases not matched to a gene: 2. The CDR3 contains 13 residues. Germline V gene sequence: CDR1 SGHVS, CDR2 FQNEAQ. The DNA of the CDR3 is TGTGCCAGCAGCTTAGGACAGGGGCGCGAGCAGTACTTC. This translates into CASSLGQGREQYF.

The V and J genes are TRBV30 and TRBJ1-5; tentatively, D is TRBD1 (6 bases). Germline V gene lookup returns CDR1 GTSNPN and CDR2 SVGIG (reference sequence). V lost 5 bases and J lost 4, with 12 bases in between. The CDR3 extends over 13 amino acids. The CDR3 DNA follows: TGTGCCTGGGGGCCCCAGGGGAATCAGCCCCAGCATTTT. Translating it yields CAWGPQGNQPQHF.

This chain connects TRBV5-1 to TRBJ1-2; 7 nucleotides agree with TRBD1. The J segment lost 0 bases and the V segment lost 4 bases, leaving 9 bases of the junction unmatched. The V gene's germline CDR1 is SGHRS and CDR2 YFSETQ. The CDR3 length is 16 residues. The CDR3 bases are TGCGCCAGCAGCATGCCTCCGGGACAGTCTAACTATGGCTACACCTTC. Translating it yields CASSMPPGQSNYGYTF.

The chain uses TRBV2 and TRBJ2-3, with 9 bases aligning to TRBD2. Germline values: CDR1 SNHLY, CDR2 FYNNEI. The CDR3 covers 15 residues. V trimming: 6 bases; J trimming: 5 bases; junction bases outside the gene matches: 9. CDR3 in amino acids: CASRGLATDVDTQYF. For the CDR3, the DNA is TGTGCCAGCAGGGGACTAGCAACCGACGTAGATACGCAGTATTTT.

The chain is built from TRBV5-1 and TRBJ1-6; 8 nucleotides line up with TRBD1. This CDR3 has 16 residues. Trimming cost V 0 bases and J 12 bases; bases outside gene matches: 11. The germline CDR1 and CDR2 sequences are SGHRS and YFSETQ. The CDR3: CASSLAPGGEPGPLHF. The CDR3 DNA reads TGCGCCAGCAGCTTGGCCCCAGGGGGCGAACCAGGACCCCTCCACTTT. The entire variable domain, with the rest obtained from reference TRBV5-1 and TRBJ1-6, is as follows: KAGVTQTPRYLIKTRGQQVTLSCSPISGHRSVSWYQQTPGQGLQFLFEYFSETQRNKGNFPGRFSGRQFSNSRSEMNVSTLELGDSALYLCASSLAPGGEPGPLHFGNGTRLTVT.

J is TRBJ1-2 and V is TRBV30, with a possible D match to TRBD1 (6 bases). Per germline, CDR1 GTSNPN and CDR2 SVGIG (reference sequence). There are 11 residues in the CDR3. V was trimmed by 3 bases and J by 8 bases, leaving 10 bases between them. The CDR3 loop is CAWRTGGGYTF. CDR3 in DNA: TGTGCCTGGAGGACAGGTGGCGGCTACACCTTC.

This chain uses TRBV19 with TRBJ2-1; D is possibly TRBD1 (5 bases). CDR1 is LNHDA, CDR2 SQIVND, per germline (reference sequence). V gave up 2 bases and J gave up 4 bases, with 15 bases separating them. CDR3 length: 16 amino acids. This CDR3 reads CASSIPGREGYNEQFF. DNA for the CDR3: TGTGCCAGTAGTATACCGGGCAGGGAAGGGTACAATGAGCAGTTCTTC.

With regard to this clone: The junction shows a germline mismatch at one end, possibly a read error. The V gene is TRBV2, the J gene TRBJ2-5; 8 nucleotides line up with TRBD1. Germline values: CDR1 SNHLY, CDR2 FYNNEI. The CDR3 runs 14 residues. DNA of the CDR3: TGTGCCAGCCTCGGCGACAGGGGCCAAGGGACCCAGTACTTC. Its protein product is CASLGDRGQGTQYF.

J is TRBJ1-2 and V is TRBV5-1; 9 nucleotides match TRBD1. CDR3 length: 15 amino acids. The J segment lost 7 bases and the V segment lost 4 bases, leaving 11 bases of the junction unmatched. Germline values: CDR1 SGHRS, CDR2 YFSETQ. The CDR3 region is CASSGRDREPPGYTF. CDR3 in DNA: TGCGCCAGCAGCGGCCGGGACAGGGAACCGCCTGGCTACACCTTC.

The chain joins TRBV4-1 to TRBJ2-1; tentatively, D is TRBD1 (6 bases). In germline, CDR1 is MGHRA, CDR2 YSYEKL. The ends were cut back, 1 base at V and 7 bases at J, with 20 bases in the middle. CDR3 length: 17 residues. The DNA of the CDR3 is TGCGCCAGCAGCCAAGCGGGGATGAAAAACAGGGCTAATGAGCAGTTCTTC. This gives the protein CASSQAGMKNRANEQFF.

V and J are TRBV11-2 and TRBJ1-2, with no clear D. Deletions cut 4 bases from V and 2 bases from J, with 14 bases between. CDR1 and CDR2 from the germline V gene are SGHAT and FQNNGV. The CDR3 runs to 15 residues. The chain's CDR3 is CASSSYRGLNYGYTF. CDR3 nucleotides: TGTGCCAGCAGCTCCTACCGAGGGCTAAACTATGGCTACACCTTC.

The table lists this clone with a count of one. The chain recombines TRBV6-5 with TRBJ2-1; 7 nucleotides line up with TRBD2. Germline assignment: CDR1 MNHEY and CDR2 SVGAGI. J gave up 1 base and V 7 bases, and 4 bases lay outside the gene matches. The CDR3 is 14 residues long. This chain's CDR3 is CASKRGESYNEQFF. CDR3 DNA: TGTGCCAGCAAGCGGGGAGAGTCCTACAATGAGCAGTTCTTC.

V gene TRBV5-6 combines with J gene TRBJ2-5; possible D gene TRBD1, 6 bases. V lost 5 bases, J lost 0 bases, and 20 bases lay in between. Germline assignment: CDR1 SGHDT and CDR2 YYEEEE. The CDR3 is 17 residues long. The CDR3 sequence is CASSSMGAGVDQETQYF. The CDR3 nucleotides read TGTGCCAGCAGTTCGATGGGGGCAGGGGTAGACCAAGAGACCCAGTACTTC.

The chain is built from TRBV7-2 and TRBJ2-4, with a tentative D call TRBD1 (6 bases). From germline, CDR1 is SGHTA and CDR2 FQGNSA. CDR3 length equals 16 residues. V dropped 1 base and J dropped 6 bases, with 16 bases sitting between them. The CDR3 nucleotides read TGTGCCAGCAGCTTAGGGGCAGGGGTTGCGAGAAACATTCAGTACTTC. This sequence encodes CASSLGAGVARNIQYF.

This sequence joins TRBV15 and TRBJ1-2, with 7 nucleotides matching TRBD1. This CDR3 comprises 15 residues. Germline V gives CDR1 LNHNV, CDR2 YYDKDF (reference sequence). Trimming at V came to 0 bases and at J to 4 bases, leaving 5 bases not matched to a gene. CDR3 amino acids: CATSRDTGAIYGYTF. The CDR3 DNA reads TGTGCCACCAGCAGAGACACAGGGGCCATCTATGGCTACACCTTC.

The V gene is TRBV6-1, the J gene TRBJ1-1; maybe TRBD1 (5 bases). CDR3 length equals 14 residues. Germline values: CDR1 MNHNS, CDR2 SASEGT. V was clipped by 10 bases and J by 5 bases, with 20 bases between them. The CDR3 protein is CATPRGRVGTEAFF. The CDR3 nucleotides read TGTGCCACCCCAAGGGGAAGGGTCGGAACTGAAGCTTTCTTT.

CDR3 amino acids: CASRRVGTDTQYF. The CDR3 DNA sequence: TGTGCCAGCCGACGGGTCGGCACAGATACGCAGTATTTT. The gene calls are TRBV6-5 and TRBJ2-3; D not resolved. Germline V gives CDR1 MNHEY, CDR2 SVGAGI. The CDR3 spans 13 residues. V lost 8 bases and J lost 1, with 10 bases in between.

The J gene is TRBJ2-2, the V gene TRBV6-1; maybe TRBD1 (7 bases). V was trimmed by 7 bases and J by 2 bases, leaving 14 bases between them. Germline V lookup: CDR1 MNHNS, CDR2 SASEGT. This CDR3 contains 15 residues. CDR3 nucleotide sequence: TGTGCCAGCACACAGGGGCGGGGAAACACCGGGGAGCTGTTTTTT. Translated, it gives CASTQGRGNTGELFF.

The rearrangement links TRBV30 to TRBJ2-1; 14 bases map to TRBD2. The germline gives CDR1 GTSNPN, CDR2 SVGIG (reference sequence). Unmatched junction bases numbered 5, after V lost 5 bases and J lost 8 bases. The CDR3 is made up of 14 amino acids. CDR3 region: CAWATSGGAYEQFF. The CDR3 coding sequence is TGTGCCTGGGCGACTAGCGGGGGGGCTTATGAGCAGTTCTTC.

The rearrangement joins TRBV28 to TRBJ2-1; D unclear. V dropped 8 bases and J dropped 4 bases, with 18 bases sitting between them. CDR3 size: 15 residues. The germline CDR1 and CDR2 sequences are MDHEN and SYDVKM. This CDR3 is CASYRKWQVYNEQFF. The CDR3 DNA reads TGTGCCAGCTACCGAAAGTGGCAGGTATACAATGAGCAGTTCTTC. Drawing the rest from reference TRBV28 and TRBJ2-1, the complete variable domain is DVKVTQSSRYLVKRTGEKVFLECVQDMDHENMFWYRQDPGLGLRLIYFSYDVKMKEKGDIPEGYSVSREKKERFSLILESASTNQTSMYLCASYRKWQVYNEQFFGPGTRLTVL.

The chain joins TRBV14 to TRBJ1-6; a weak D match, TRBD1 (5 bases). The ends were cut back, 4 bases at V and 4 bases at J, with 14 bases in the middle. CDR1 and CDR2 (germline): SGHDN, FVKESK. This CDR3 is built from 16 residues. DNA for the CDR3: TGTGCCAGCAGCCCCTTCGACAGTTTGTATAATTCACCCCTCCACTTT. Its translation: CASSPFDSLYNSPLHF.

This clone is a singleton in its sample. The rearrangement uses TRBV30 and TRBJ1-1; no clear D. Germline V gene data show CDR1 as GTSNPN and CDR2 as SVGIG (reference sequence). Trimming pared 6 bases from V and 0 bases from J, leaving 11 bases between. CDR3 length: 13 residues. The CDR3 bases are TGTGCCTGCGAGACATCCATGAACACTGAAGCTTTCTTT. Protein sequence: CACETSMNTEAFF.

V gene TRBV27 combines with J gene TRBJ1-4, with TRBD1 identical over 7 bases. After removal of 0 bases from V and 4 bases from J, the junction contained 5 bases not matched to a gene. This CDR3 is built from 16 residues. The germline CDR1 and CDR2 sequences are MNHEY and SMNVEV (reference sequence). The CDR3 bases are TGTGCCAGCAGTTTATCGAGGACAGGCCTTAATGAAAAACTGTTTTTT. Protein product: CASSLSRTGLNEKLFF.